Below, one T cell receptor (beta chain) is given with its context. This may stem from a read error, because a much larger clone lies one nucleotide away. Germline V lookup: CDR1 SGHAT, CDR2 FQNNGV. The CDR3 is 13 amino acids. Patients with ophthalmopathy all had a Clinical Activity Score of at least 3, a NOSPECS grade of at least 4 and duration under 3 months. Fresh peripheral blood, about 9.3 ml, yielded the PBMCs. These data come from a study of T cells in Graves' hyperthyroidism and ophthalmopathy. Amplification of TCR beta CDR3 regions was performed using RNA transcripts as template. A first-round RT-PCR of the TCR CDR3 used the HTBI primer set. TCRdb re-called the multiplex PCR reads through MiXCR, storing one row per CDR3 protein. The data show about 530,000 distinct CDR3 sequences, about 15% seen once.

The chain couples TRBV11-2 to TRBJ1-1, with unresolved D. The sequence came from a woman between 18 and 29 years old with Graves' ophthalmopathy. Sample: blood. The CDR3 nucleotides are TGTGCCGGCAGCTCTTACAAGGGCACTGAAGCTTTCTTT. Protein sequence: CAGSSYKGTEAFF.